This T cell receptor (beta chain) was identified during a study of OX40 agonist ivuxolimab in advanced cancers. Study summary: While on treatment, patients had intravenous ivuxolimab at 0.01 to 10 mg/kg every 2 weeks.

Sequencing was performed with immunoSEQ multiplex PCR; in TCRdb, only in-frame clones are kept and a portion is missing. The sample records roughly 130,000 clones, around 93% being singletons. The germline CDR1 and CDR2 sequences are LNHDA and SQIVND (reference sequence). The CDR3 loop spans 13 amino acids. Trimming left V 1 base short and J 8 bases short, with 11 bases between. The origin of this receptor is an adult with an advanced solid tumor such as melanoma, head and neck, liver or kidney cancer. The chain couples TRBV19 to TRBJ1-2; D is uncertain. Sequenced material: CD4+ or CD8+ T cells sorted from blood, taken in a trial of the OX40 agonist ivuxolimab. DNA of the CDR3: TGTGCCAGTAGTATAGTAGGGCAGTCCGGCTACACCTTC. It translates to CASSIVGQSGYTF.